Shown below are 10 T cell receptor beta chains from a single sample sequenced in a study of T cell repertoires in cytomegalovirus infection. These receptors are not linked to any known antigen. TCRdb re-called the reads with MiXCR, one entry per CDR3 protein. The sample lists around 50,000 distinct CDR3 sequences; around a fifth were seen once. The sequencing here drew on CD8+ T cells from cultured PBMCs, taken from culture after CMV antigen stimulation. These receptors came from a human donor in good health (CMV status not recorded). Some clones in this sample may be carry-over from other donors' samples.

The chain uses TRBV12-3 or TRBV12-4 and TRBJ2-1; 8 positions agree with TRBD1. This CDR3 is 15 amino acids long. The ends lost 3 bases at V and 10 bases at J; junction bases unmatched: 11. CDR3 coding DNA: TGTGCCAGCAGTTTCCCGGGACAGGTTGATCAGGAGCAGTTCTTC. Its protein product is CASSFPGQVDQEQFF.

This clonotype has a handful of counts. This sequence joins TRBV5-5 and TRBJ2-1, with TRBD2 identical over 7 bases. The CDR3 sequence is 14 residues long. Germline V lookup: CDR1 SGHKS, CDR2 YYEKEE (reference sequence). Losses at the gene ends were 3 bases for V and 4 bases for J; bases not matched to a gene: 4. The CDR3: CASSWGGDYNEQFF. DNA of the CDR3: TGTGCCAGCAGCTGGGGGGGAGATTACAATGAGCAGTTCTTC.

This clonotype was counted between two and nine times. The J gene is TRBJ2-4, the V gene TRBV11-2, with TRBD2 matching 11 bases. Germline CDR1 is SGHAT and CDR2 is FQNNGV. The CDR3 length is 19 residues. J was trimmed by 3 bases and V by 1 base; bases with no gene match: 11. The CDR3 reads CASSLAYQGTSGYKNIQYF. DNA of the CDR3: TGTGCCAGCAGCTTAGCCTACCAAGGGACTAGCGGCTACAAAAACATTCAGTACTTC.

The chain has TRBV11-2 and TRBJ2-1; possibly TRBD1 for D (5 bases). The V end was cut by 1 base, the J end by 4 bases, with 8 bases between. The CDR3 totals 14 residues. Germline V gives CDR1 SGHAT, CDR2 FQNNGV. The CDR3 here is CASSLVSGYNEQFF. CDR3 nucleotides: TGTGCCAGCAGCTTAGTTTCAGGGTACAATGAGCAGTTCTTC.

The CDR3 region has the DNA TGTGCCAGCAGCTTAGGAGCGGGAGTAGGTGAGCAGTTCTTC. Translated, it gives CASSLGAGVGEQFF. The rearrangement uses TRBV7-8 and TRBJ2-1, with TRBD2 matching 8 bases. This CDR3 spans 14 amino acids. The germline gives CDR1 SGHVS, CDR2 FQNEAQ. After removal of 1 base from V and 9 bases from J, the junction contained 5 bases not matched to a gene.

For the CDR3, the DNA is TGTGCCAGCAGCTACGGGGCTATTGAAGCTTTCTTT. Translating gives CASSYGAIEAFF. The V call is TRBV7-9, the J call TRBJ1-1, with a tentative D call TRBD1 (5 bases). CDR1 and CDR2 from the germline V gene are SEHNR and FQNEAQ (reference sequence). This CDR3 comprises 12 residues. The germline V and J ends were trimmed by 4 bases and 7 bases, with 10 bases remaining between them.

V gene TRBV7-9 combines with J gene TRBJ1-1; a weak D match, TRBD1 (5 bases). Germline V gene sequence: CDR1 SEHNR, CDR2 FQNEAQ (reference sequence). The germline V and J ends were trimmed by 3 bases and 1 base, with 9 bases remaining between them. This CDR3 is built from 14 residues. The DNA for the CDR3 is TGTGCCAGCAGCTTGGTCGACAGGAACACTGAAGCTTTCTTT. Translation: CASSLVDRNTEAFF.

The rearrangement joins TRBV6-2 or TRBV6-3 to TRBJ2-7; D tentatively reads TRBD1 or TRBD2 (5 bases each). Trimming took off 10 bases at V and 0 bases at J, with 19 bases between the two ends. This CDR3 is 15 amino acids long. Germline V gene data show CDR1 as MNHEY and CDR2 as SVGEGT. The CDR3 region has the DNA TGTGCCACCCTCGGGCCGGGACCGCGCTCCTACGAGCAGTACTTC. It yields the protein CATLGPGPRSYEQYF.

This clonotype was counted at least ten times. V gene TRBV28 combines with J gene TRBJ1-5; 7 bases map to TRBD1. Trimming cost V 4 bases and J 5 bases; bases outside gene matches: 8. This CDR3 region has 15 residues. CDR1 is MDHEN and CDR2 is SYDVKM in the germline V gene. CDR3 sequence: CASSYGGRGDQPQHF. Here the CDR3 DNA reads TGTGCCAGCAGTTATGGGGGCAGGGGGGATCAGCCCCAGCATTTT. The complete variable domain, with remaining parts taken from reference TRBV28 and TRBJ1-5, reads DVKVTQSSRYLVKRTGEKVFLECVQDMDHENMFWYRQDPGLGLRLIYFSYDVKMKEKGDIPEGYSVSREKKERFSLILESASTNQTSMYLCASSYGGRGDQPQHFGDGTRLSIL.

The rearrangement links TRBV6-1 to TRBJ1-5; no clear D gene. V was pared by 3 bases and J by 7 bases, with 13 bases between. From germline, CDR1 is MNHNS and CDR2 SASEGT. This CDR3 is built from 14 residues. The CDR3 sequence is CASSERSWLQPQHF. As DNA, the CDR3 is TGTGCCAGCAGTGAGAGGTCATGGCTACAGCCCCAGCATTTT.